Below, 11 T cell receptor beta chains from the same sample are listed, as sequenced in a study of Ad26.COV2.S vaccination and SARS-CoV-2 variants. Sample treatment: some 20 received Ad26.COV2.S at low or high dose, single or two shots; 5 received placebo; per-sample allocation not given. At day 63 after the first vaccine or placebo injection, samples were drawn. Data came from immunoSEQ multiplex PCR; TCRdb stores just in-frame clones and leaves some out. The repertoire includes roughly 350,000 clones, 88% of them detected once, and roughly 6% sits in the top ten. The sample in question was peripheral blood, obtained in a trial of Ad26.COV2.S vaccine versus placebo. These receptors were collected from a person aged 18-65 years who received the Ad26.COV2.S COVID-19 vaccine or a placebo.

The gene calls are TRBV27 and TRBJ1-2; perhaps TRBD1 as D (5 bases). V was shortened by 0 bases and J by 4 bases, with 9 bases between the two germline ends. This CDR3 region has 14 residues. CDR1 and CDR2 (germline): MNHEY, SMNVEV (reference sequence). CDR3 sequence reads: CASSLSGGGYGYTF. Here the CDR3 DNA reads TGTGCCAGCAGTTTATCGGGGGGAGGCTATGGCTACACCTTC.

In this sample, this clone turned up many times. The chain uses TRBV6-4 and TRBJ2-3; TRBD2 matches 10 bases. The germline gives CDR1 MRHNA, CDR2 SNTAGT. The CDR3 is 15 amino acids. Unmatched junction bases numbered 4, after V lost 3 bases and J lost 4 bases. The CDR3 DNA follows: TGTGCCAGCAGTGAGTCCAGCGGGGGGGCAGATACGCAGTATTTT. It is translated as CASSESSGGADTQYF.

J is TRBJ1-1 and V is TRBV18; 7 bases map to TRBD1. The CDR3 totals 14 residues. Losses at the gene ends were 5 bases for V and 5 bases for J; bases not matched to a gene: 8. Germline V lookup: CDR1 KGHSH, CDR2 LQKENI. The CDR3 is CASSSTGTDTEAFF. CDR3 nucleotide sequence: TGTGCCAGCTCATCCACCGGGACAGATACTGAAGCTTTCTTT. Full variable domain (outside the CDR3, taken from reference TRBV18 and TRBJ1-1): NAGVMQNPRHLVRRRGQEARLRCSPMKGHSHVYWYRQLPEEGLKFMVYLQKENIIDESGMPKERFSAEFPKEGPSILRIQQVVRGDSAAYFCASSSTGTDTEAFFGQGTRLTVV.

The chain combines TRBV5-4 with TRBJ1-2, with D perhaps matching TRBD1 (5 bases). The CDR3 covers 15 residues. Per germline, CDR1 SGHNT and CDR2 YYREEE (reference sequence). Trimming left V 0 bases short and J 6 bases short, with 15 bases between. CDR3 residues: CASSLGALETDGYTF. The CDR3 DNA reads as TGTGCCAGCAGCTTGGGGGCACTAGAGACAGATGGCTACACCTTC.

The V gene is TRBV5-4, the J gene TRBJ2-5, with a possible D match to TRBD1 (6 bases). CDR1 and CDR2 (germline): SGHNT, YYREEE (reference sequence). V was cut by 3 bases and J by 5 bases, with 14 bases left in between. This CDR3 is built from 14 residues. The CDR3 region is CASSSPQGYETQYF. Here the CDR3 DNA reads TGTGCCAGCAGCTCTCCACAGGGATACGAGACCCAGTACTTC.

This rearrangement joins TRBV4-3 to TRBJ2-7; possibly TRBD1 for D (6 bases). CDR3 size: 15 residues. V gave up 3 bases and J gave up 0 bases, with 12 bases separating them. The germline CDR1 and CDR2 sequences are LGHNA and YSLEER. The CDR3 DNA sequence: TGCGCCAGCAGCCATACCGAGACAGGCTCCTACGAGCAGTACTTC. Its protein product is CASSHTETGSYEQYF.

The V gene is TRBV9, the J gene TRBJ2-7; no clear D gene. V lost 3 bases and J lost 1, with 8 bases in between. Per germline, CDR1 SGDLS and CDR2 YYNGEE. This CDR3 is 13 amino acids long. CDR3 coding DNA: TGTGCCAGCAGCGAAGGCAGTTCCTACGAGCAGTACTTC. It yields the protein CASSEGSSYEQYF.

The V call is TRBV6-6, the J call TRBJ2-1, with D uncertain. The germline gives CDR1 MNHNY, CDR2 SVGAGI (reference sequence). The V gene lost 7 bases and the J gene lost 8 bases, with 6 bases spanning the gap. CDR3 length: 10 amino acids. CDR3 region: CASIGDEQFF. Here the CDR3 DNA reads TGTGCCAGCATAGGCGATGAGCAGTTCTTC.

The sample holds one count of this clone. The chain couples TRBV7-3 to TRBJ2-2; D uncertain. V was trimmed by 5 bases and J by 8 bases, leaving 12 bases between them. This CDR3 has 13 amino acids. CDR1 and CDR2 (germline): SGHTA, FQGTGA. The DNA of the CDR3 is TGTGCCAGCAGCGTCTCTAAAGGAGGGGAGCTGTTTTTT. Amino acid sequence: CASSVSKGGELFF. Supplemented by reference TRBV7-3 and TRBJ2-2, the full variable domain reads GAGVSQTPSNKVTEKGKYVELRCDPISGHTALYWYRQSLGQGPEFLIYFQGTGAADDSGLPNDRFFAVRPEGSVSTLKIQRTERGDSAVYLCASSVSKGGELFFGEGSRLTVL.

CDR3 nucleotides: TGTGCCAGCAGTTATCTGACTAGCGGGAGGGCCGTCAGTACCTACGAGCAGTACTTC. Its translation: CASSYLTSGRAVSTYEQYF. This chain links TRBV6-2 or TRBV6-3 with TRBJ2-7; the match to TRBD2 covers 14 bases. The CDR3 contains 19 residues. In germline, CDR1 is MNHEY, CDR2 SVGEGT. With V trimmed by 3 bases and J by 2 bases, 12 bases remained unmatched.

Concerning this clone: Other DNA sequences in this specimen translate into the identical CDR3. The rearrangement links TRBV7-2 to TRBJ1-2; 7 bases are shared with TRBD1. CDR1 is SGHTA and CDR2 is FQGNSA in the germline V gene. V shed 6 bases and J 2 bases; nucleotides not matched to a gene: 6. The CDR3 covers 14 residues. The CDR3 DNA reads TGTGCCAGCAGGAGGGACAGACAAAACTATGGCTACACCTTC. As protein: CASRRDRQNYGYTF.